Listed below are T cell receptor beta chains from one sample, sequenced in a study of control samples from healthy donors and cancer patients. Sequencing used immunoSEQ multiplex PCR; TCRdb keeps in-frame clones, though not all of them. The repertoire holds more than 45,000 clones, with approximately 90% as singletons. Specimen: PBMCs. The receptors originated from a man younger than 45 with colorectal cancer. Each CDR3 is given with its conserved first and last residue. Fields, in order: V gene, J gene, clone size, D gene, CDR3 DNA, CDR3 protein. A D gene is named only where the DNA matches it firmly. Clone sizes are given selectively: once, few, many, or a class where the clone is expanded.

v_call: TRBV5-1; j_call: TRBJ1-1; clone_size: .; d_call: .; cdr3_nt: TGCGCCAGCAGCTTGGGGACGTTGAACACTGAAGCTTTCTTT; cdr3_aa: CASSLGTLNTEAFF
v_call: TRBV27; j_call: TRBJ2-3; clone_size: .; d_call: TRBD2; cdr3_nt: TGTGCCAGCAGTTTACGGGGGGGCGGCACAGATACGCAGTATTTT; cdr3_aa: CASSLRGGGTDTQYF
v_call: TRBV27; j_call: TRBJ1-5; clone_size: .; d_call: .; cdr3_nt: TGTGCCAGCAGTTTATTGGGGGGAATTGGCAATCAGCCCCAGCATTTT; cdr3_aa: CASSLLGGIGNQPQHF
v_call: TRBV6-2/TRBV6-3; j_call: TRBJ1-3; clone_size: .; d_call: TRBD1; cdr3_nt: TGTGCCAGCAGCGGTCCCGGGACAGGGTCGGCTGGAAACACCATATATTTT; cdr3_aa: CASSGPGTGSAGNTIYF
v_call: TRBV30; j_call: TRBJ1-4; clone_size: .; d_call: .; cdr3_nt: TGTGCCTGGGAGGTAGGCCAAAGCGGGAAACTGTTTTTT; cdr3_aa: CAWEVGQSGKLFF
v_call: TRBV5-4; j_call: TRBJ1-5; clone_size: once; d_call: .; cdr3_nt: TGTGCCAGCAGCTTCTCCCCGGACGTCAATCAGCCCCAGCATTTT; cdr3_aa: CASSFSPDVNQPQHF
v_call: TRBV4-1; j_call: TRBJ2-5; clone_size: .; d_call: .; cdr3_nt: TGCGCCAGCAGCCAACTGACCGTCCGGGTCCCCTGGGAGACCCAGTACTTC; cdr3_aa: CASSQLTVRVPWETQYF
v_call: TRBV2; j_call: TRBJ1-5; clone_size: once; d_call: .; cdr3_nt: TGTGCCAGCAGTGCGGCAGGGGCCCGGAATCAGCCCCAGCATTTT; cdr3_aa: CASSAAGARNQPQHF
v_call: TRBV5-1; j_call: TRBJ1-1; clone_size: once; d_call: .; cdr3_nt: TGCGCCAGCAGCTTTGTAGGGGGTAACACTGAAGCTTTCTTT; cdr3_aa: CASSFVGGNTEAFF
v_call: TRBV6-5; j_call: TRBJ1-3; clone_size: .; d_call: .; cdr3_nt: TGTGCCAGCAGTTACAGGGGGATTGCTGGAAACACCATATATTTT; cdr3_aa: CASSYRGIAGNTIYF
v_call: TRBV19; j_call: TRBJ2-7; clone_size: .; d_call: TRBD1; cdr3_nt: TGTGCCAGTAGTATAACAGGGGGAGTCCTCCCCGGGTACTTC; cdr3_aa: CASSITGGVLPGYF
v_call: TRBV5-1; j_call: TRBJ2-1; clone_size: .; d_call: TRBD2; cdr3_nt: TGCGCCAGCAGCTTGGGACTAGCGGGGACCTCCTACAATGAGCAGTTCTTC; cdr3_aa: CASSLGLAGTSYNEQFF
v_call: TRBV11-2; j_call: TRBJ2-7; clone_size: few; d_call: .; cdr3_nt: TGTGCCAGCAGCTTAAGTCGGGGCCCGACCTACGAGCAGTACTTC; cdr3_aa: CASSLSRGPTYEQYF
v_call: TRBV14; j_call: TRBJ1-5; clone_size: .; d_call: .; cdr3_nt: TGTGCCAGCAGCCAAGATAGAAGGGGGAAGTTTACTCAGCCCCAGCATTTT; cdr3_aa: CASSQDRRGKFTQPQHF
v_call: TRBV29-1; j_call: TRBJ2-6; clone_size: .; d_call: .; cdr3_nt: TGCAGCGTTGAGGATAATGGGGCCAACGTCCTGACTTTC; cdr3_aa: CSVEDNGANVLTF
v_call: TRBV7-2; j_call: TRBJ2-1; clone_size: .; d_call: TRBD1; cdr3_nt: TGTGCCAGCAGCCTGGCCGGGACAGGGGGCACTGAGCAGTTCTTC; cdr3_aa: CASSLAGTGGTEQFF
v_call: TRBV5-6; j_call: TRBJ1-2; clone_size: .; d_call: .; cdr3_nt: TGTGCCAGCAGCAACAGCAGGGTACTTGACTATGGCTACACCTTC; cdr3_aa: CASSNSRVLDYGYTF
v_call: TRBV5-1; j_call: TRBJ2-7; clone_size: .; d_call: TRBD1; cdr3_nt: TGCGCCAGCAGCTTGGCCGGGGACAGGGGAGTTCCCTACGAGCAGTACTTC; cdr3_aa: CASSLAGDRGVPYEQYF